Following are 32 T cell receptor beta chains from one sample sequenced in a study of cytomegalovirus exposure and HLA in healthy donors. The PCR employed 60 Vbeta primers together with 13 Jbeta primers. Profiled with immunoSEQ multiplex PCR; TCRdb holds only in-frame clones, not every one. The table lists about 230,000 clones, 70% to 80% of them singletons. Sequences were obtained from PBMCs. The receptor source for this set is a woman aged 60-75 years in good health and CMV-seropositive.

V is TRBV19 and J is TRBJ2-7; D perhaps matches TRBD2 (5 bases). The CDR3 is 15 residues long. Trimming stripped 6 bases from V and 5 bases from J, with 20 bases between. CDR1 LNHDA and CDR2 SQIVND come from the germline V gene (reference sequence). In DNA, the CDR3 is TGTGCCAGTAGCCCCGGGGAGACTCTAGCAAACGAGCAGTACTTC. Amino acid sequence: CASSPGETLANEQYF.

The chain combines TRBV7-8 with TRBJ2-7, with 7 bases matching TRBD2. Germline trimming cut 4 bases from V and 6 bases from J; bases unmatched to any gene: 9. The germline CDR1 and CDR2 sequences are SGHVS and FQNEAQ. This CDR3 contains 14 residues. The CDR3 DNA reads TGTGCCAGCAGCTCACACGCGACTAGCTCCGAGCAGTACTTC. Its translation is CASSSHATSSEQYF.

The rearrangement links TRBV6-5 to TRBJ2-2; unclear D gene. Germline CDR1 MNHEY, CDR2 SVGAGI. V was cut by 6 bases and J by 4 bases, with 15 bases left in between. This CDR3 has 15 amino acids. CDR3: CASSFRRRSTGELFF. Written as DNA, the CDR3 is TGTGCCAGCAGCTTCCGGAGACGGAGCACCGGGGAGCTGTTTTTT.

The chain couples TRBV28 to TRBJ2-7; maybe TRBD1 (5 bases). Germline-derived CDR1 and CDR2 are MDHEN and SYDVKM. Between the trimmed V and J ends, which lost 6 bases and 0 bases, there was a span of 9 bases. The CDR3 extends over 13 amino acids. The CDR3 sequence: CASSRQNSYEQYF. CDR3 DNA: TGTGCCAGCAGCAGACAGAACTCCTACGAGCAGTACTTC.

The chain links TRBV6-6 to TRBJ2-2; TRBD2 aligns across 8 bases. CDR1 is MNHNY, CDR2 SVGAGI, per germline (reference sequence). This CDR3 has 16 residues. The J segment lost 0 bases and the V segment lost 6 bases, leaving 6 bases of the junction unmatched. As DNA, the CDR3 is TGTGCCAGCAGAGACCCGGGGGGGGCGAACACCGGGGAGCTGTTTTTT. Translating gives CASRDPGGANTGELFF.

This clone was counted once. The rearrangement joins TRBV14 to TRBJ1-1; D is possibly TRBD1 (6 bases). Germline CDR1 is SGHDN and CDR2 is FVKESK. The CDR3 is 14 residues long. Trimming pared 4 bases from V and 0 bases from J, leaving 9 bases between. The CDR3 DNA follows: TGTGCCAGCAGCCCGGACAGAATGAACACTGAAGCTTTCTTT. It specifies CASSPDRMNTEAFF.

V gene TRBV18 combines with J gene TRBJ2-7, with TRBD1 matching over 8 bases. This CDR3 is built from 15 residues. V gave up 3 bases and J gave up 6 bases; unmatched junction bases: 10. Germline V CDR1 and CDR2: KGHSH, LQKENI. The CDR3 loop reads CASSPLSDRGGEQYF. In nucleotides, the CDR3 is TGTGCCAGCTCACCCCTCTCCGACAGGGGTGGCGAGCAGTACTTC.

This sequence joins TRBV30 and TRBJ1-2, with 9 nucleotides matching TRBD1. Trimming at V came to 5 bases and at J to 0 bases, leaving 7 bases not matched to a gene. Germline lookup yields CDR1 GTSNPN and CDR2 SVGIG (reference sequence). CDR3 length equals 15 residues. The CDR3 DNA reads TGTGCCTGGGGGCTACGGGACAGGGCTAACTATGGCTACACCTTC. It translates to CAWGLRDRANYGYTF.

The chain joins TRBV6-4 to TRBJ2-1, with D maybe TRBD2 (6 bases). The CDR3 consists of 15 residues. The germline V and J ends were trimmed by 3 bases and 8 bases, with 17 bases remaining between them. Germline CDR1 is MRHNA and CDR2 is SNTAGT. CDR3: CASSEGPSAGHEQFF. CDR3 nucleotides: TGTGCCAGCAGTGAAGGGCCTAGCGCCGGGCATGAGCAGTTCTTC.

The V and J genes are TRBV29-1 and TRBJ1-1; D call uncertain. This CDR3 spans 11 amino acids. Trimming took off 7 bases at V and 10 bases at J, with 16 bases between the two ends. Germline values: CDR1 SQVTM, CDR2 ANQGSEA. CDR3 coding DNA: TGCAGCGCTGTGTCTGGCTTCTCAGCTTTCTTT. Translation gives CSAVSGFSAFF.

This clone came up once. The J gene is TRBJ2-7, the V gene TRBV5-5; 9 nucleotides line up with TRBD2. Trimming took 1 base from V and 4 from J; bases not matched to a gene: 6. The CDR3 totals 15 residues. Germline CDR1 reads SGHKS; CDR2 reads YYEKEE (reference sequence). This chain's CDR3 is CASSLSSGTLYEQYF. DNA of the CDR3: TGTGCCAGCAGCTTGTCTAGCGGGACACTATACGAGCAGTACTTC.

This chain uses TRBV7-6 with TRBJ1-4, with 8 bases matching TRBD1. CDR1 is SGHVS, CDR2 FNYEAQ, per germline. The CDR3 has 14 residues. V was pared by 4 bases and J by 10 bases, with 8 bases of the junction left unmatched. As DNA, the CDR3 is TGTGCCAGCAGCTCGTCCGGGACAGGCCGAAAACTGTTTTTT. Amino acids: CASSSSGTGRKLFF.

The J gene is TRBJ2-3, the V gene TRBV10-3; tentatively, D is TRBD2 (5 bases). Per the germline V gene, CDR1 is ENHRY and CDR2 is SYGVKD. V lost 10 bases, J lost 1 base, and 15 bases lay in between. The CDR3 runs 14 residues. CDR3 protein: CATDLTGGTDTQYF. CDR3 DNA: TGTGCCACCGACCTGACCGGGGGCACAGATACGCAGTATTTT.

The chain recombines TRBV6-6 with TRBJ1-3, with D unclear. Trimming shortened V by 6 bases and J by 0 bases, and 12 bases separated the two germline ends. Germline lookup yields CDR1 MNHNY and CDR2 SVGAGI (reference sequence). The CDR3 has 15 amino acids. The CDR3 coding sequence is TGTGCCAGCAGCCCCACATTAGCCTCTGGAAACACCATATATTTT. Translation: CASSPTLASGNTIYF.

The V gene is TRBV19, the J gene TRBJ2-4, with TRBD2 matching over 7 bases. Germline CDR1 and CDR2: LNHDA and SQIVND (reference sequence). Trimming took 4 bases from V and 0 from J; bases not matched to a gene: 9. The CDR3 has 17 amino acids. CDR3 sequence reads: CASSTSSGGIAKNIQYF. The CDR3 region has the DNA TGTGCCAGTAGTACCTCTAGCGGAGGGATAGCCAAAAACATTCAGTACTTC.

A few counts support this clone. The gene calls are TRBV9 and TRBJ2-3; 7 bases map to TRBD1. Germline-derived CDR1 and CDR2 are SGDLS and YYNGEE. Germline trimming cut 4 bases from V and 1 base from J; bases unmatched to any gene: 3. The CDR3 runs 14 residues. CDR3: CASSPGQGTDTQYF. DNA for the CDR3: TGTGCCAGCAGCCCCGGACAGGGCACAGATACGCAGTATTTT.

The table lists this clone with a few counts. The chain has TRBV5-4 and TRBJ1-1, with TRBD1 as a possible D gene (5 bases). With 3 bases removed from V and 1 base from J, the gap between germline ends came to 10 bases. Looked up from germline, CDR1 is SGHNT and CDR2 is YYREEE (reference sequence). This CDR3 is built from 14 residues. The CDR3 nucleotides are TGTGCCAGCAGCTGGGGACTCTCGAACACTGAAGCTTTCTTT. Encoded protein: CASSWGLSNTEAFF.

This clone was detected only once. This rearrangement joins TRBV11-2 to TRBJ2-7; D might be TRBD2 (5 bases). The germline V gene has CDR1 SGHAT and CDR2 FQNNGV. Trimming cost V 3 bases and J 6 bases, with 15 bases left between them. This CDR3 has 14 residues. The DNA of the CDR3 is TGTGCCAGCAGCTTGAGTCCGGGGAACCGCGAGCAGTACTTC. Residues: CASSLSPGNREQYF.

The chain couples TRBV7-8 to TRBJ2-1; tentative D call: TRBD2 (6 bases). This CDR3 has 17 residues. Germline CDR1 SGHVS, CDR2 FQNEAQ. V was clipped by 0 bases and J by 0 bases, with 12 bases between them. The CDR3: CASSLARDLFSYNEQFF. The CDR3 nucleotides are TGTGCCAGCAGCTTAGCGCGGGATTTGTTCTCCTACAATGAGCAGTTCTTC.

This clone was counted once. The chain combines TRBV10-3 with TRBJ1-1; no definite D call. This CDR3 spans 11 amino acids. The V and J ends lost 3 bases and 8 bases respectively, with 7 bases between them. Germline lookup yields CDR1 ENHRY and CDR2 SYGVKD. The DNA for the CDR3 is TGTGCCATCAGTGACTCAGGAGAAGCTTTCTTT. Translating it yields CAISDSGEAFF.

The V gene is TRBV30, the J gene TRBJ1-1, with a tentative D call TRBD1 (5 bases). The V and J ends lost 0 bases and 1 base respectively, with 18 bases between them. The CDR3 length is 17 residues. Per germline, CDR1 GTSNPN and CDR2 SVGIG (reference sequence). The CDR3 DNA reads TGTGCCTGGAGTGTAAGGACATCCATGCGGGGGAACACTGAAGCTTTCTTT. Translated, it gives CAWSVRTSMRGNTEAFF.

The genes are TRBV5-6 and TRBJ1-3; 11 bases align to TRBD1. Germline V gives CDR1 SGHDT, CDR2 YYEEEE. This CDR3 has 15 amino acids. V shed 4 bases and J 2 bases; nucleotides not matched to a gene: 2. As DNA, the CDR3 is TGTGCCAGCAGCGGGACAGGGGGAACTGGAAACACCATATATTTT. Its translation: CASSGTGGTGNTIYF.

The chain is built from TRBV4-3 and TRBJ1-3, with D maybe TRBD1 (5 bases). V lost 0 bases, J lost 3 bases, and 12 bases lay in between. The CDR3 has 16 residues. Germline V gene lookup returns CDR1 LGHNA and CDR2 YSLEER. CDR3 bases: TGCGCCAGCAGCCAAGATAAGGAGGGGATTGGAAACACCATATATTTT. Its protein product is CASSQDKEGIGNTIYF.

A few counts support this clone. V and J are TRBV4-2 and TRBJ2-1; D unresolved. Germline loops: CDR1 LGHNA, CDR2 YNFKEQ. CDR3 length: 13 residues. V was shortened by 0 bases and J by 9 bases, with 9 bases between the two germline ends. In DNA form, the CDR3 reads TGTGCCAGCAGCCAAGATCAAGTGAGTGAGCAGTTCTTC. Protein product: CASSQDQVSEQFF.

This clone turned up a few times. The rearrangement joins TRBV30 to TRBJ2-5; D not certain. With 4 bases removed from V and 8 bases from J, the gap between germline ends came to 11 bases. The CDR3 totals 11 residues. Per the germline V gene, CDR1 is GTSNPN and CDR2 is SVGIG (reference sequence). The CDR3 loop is CAWTTFETQYF. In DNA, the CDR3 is TGTGCCTGGACTACCTTCGAAACCCAGTACTTC.

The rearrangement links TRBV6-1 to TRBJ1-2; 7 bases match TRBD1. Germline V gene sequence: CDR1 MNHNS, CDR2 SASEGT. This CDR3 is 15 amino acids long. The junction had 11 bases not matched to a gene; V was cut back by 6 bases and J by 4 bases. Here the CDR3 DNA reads TGTGCCAGCAGAGCGCACACAGGGGAGGCCTATGGCTACACCTTC. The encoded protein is CASRAHTGEAYGYTF.

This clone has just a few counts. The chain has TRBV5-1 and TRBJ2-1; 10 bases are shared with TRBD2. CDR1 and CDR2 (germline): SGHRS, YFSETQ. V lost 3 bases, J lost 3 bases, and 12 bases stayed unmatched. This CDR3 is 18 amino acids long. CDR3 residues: CASSSLGSSGSSYNEQFF. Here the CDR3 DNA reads TGCGCCAGCAGCTCCTTGGGTTCTAGCGGGAGTAGCTACAATGAGCAGTTCTTC.

CDR3 sequence reads: CAWSPGNTEAFF. CDR3 sequence (DNA): TGTGCCTGGAGCCCCGGGAACACTGAAGCTTTCTTT. The chain carries TRBV30 and TRBJ1-1, with unresolved D. This CDR3 has 12 amino acids. V lost 3 bases and J 1 base, leaving 6 bases between the germline ends. The germline V gene encodes CDR1 GTSNPN and CDR2 SVGIG (reference sequence).

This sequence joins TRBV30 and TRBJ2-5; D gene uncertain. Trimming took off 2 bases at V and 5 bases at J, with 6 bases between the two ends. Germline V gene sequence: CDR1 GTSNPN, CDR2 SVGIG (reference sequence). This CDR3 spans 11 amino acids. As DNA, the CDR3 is TGTGCCTGGAGTCCCCGGGAGACCCAGTACTTC. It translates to CAWSPRETQYF.

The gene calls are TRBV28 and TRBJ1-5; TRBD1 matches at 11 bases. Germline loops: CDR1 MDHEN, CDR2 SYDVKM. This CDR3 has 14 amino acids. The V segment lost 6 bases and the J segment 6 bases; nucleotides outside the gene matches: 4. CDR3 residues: CASRRTGGGQPQHF. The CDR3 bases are TGTGCCAGCAGACGGACAGGGGGCGGTCAGCCCCAGCATTTT.

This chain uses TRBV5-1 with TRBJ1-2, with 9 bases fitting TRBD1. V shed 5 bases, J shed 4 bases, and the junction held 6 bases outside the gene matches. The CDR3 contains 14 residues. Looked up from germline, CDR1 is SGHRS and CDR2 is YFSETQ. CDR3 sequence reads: CASSPRTGAYGYTF. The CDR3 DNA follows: TGCGCCAGCAGTCCCCGGACAGGGGCCTATGGCTACACCTTC.

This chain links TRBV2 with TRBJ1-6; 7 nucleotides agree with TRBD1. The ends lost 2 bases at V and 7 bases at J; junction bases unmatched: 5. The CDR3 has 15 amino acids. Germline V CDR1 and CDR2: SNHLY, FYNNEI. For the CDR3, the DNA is TGTGCCAGCAGTGAATCGGGACAGCTAAATTCACCCCTCCACTTT. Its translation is CASSESGQLNSPLHF.